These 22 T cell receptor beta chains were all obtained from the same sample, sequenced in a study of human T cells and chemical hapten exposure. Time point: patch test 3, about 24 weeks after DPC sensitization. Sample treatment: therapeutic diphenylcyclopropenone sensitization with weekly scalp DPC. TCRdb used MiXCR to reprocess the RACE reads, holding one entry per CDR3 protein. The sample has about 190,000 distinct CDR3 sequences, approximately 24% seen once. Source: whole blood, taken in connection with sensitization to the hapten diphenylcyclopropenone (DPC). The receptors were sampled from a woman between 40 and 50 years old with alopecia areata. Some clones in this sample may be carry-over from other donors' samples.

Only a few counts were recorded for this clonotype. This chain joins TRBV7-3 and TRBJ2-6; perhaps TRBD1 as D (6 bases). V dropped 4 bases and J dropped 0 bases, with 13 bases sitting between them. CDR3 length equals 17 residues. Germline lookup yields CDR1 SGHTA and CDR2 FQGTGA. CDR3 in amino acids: CASSSITGRSGANVLTF. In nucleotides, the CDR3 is TGTGCCAGCAGCTCCATTACAGGGCGCTCTGGGGCCAACGTCCTGACTTTC. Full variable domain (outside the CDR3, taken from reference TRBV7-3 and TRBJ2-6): GAGVSQTPSNKVTEKGKYVELRCDPISGHTALYWYRQSLGQGPEFLIYFQGTGAADDSGLPNDRFFAVRPEGSVSTLKIQRTERGDSAVYLCASSSITGRSGANVLTFGAGSRLTVL.

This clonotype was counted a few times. CDR3 residues: CASSQVLARTGELFF. In nucleotides, the CDR3 is TGTGCCAGCAGCCAGGTTCTAGCGAGAACCGGGGAGCTGTTTTTT. The gene calls are TRBV4-2 and TRBJ2-2; D is perhaps TRBD2 (6 bases). Per the germline V gene, CDR1 is LGHNA and CDR2 is YNFKEQ. This CDR3 spans 15 amino acids. The V end lost 3 bases, the J end lost 5 bases, and 13 bases lay between the germline ends.

The CDR3 DNA reads TGTGCCAGCAGCTACCCCGGCAGCGGGGGCGGGAAAGAGACCCAGTACTTC. This gives the protein CASSYPGSGGGKETQYF. The genes are TRBV3-1 and TRBJ2-5, with TRBD2 identical over 8 bases. Germline loops: CDR1 LGHDT, CDR2 YNNKEL (reference sequence). This CDR3 is built from 17 residues. J gave up 3 bases and V 5 bases, and 14 bases lay outside the gene matches.

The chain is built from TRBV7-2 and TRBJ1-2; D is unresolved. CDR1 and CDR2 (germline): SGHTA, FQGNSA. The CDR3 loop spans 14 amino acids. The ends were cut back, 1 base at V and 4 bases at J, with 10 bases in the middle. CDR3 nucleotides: TGTGCCAGCAGCTTAGGCCGAATTTCCTATGGCTACACCTTC. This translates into CASSLGRISYGYTF.

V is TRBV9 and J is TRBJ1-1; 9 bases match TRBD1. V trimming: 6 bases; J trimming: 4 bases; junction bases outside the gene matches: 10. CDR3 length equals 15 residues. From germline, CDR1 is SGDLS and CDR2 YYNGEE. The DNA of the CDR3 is TGTGCCAGCACCCCACTCGGGACAGGGAGCACTGAAGCTTTCTTT. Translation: CASTPLGTGSTEAFF.

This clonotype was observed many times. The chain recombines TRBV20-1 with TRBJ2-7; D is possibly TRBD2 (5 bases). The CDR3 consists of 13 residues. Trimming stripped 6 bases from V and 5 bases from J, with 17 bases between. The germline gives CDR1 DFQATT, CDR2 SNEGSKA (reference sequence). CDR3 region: CSALKGARDEQYF. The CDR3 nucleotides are TGCAGTGCCTTAAAGGGAGCTAGGGACGAGCAGTACTTC.

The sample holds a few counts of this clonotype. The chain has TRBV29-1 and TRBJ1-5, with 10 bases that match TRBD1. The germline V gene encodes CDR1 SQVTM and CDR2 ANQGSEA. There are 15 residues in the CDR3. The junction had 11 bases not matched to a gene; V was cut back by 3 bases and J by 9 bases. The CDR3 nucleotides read TGCAGCGTTGAGACGGGACAGGGGCTTGGGGGGCCCCAGCATTTT. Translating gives CSVETGQGLGGPQHF. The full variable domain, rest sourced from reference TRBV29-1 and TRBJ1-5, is SAVISQKPSRDICQRGTSLTIQCQVDSQVTMMFWYRQQPGQSLTLIATANQGSEATYESGFVIDKFPISRPNLTFSTLTVSNMSPEDSSIYLCSVETGQGLGGPQHFGDGTRLSIL.

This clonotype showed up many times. The CDR3 DNA reads as TGTGCCACTCGGGACACCCCGGATGAAGAGACCCAGTACTTC. It encodes CATRDTPDEETQYF. The V gene is TRBV6-2 or TRBV6-3, the J gene TRBJ2-5, with D perhaps TRBD1 (6 bases). The V and J ends lost 10 bases and 3 bases respectively, with 18 bases between them. Germline CDR1 reads MNHEY; CDR2 reads SVGEGT. This CDR3 is built from 14 residues.

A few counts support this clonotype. Here the CDR3 reads CASSLWQINPQEQFF. CDR3 nucleotide sequence: TGTGCCAGCAGTTTATGGCAGATCAACCCCCAAGAGCAGTTCTTC. J is TRBJ2-1 and V is TRBV28; D remains ambiguous. Germline V gene sequence: CDR1 MDHEN, CDR2 SYDVKM. The CDR3 is 15 residues long. Trimming shortened V by 0 bases and J by 10 bases, and 16 bases separated the two germline ends.

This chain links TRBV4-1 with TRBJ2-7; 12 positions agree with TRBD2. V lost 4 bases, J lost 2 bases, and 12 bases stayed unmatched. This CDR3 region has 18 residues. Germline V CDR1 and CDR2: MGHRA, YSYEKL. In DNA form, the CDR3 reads TGCGCCAGCAGCCGGTTCCTCACCCTAGCGGGAGGGGCCTACGAGCAGTACTTC. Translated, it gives CASSRFLTLAGGAYEQYF.

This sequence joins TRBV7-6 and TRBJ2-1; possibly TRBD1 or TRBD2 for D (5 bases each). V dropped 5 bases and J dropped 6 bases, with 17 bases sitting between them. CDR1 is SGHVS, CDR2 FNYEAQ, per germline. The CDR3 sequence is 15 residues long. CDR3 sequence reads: CASSQTAAQVNEQFF. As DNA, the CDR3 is TGTGCCAGCAGCCAAACAGCGGCACAGGTCAATGAGCAGTTCTTC.

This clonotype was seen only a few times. This CDR3 reads CASSVGGRDNSPLHF. The CDR3 DNA sequence: TGTGCCAGCAGCGTAGGGGGGAGGGATAATTCACCCCTCCACTTT. The chain is built from TRBV9 and TRBJ1-6; TRBD1 might be the D (5 bases). Germline CDR1 and CDR2: SGDLS and YYNGEE. CDR3 length equals 15 residues. V lost 0 bases to trimming and J lost 5 bases, with 9 bases between them.

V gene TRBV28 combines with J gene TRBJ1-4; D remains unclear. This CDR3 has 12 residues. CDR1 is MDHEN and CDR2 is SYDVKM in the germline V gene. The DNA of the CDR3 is TGTGCATTTGGCTCAACTAATGAAAAACTGTTTTTT. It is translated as CAFGSTNEKLFF. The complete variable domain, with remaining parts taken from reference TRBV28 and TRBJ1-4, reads DVKVTQSSRYLVKRTGEKVFLECVQDMDHENMFWYRQDPGLGLRLIYFSYDVKMKEKGDIPEGYSVSREKKERFSLILESASTNQTSMYLCAFGSTNEKLFFGSGTQLSVL.

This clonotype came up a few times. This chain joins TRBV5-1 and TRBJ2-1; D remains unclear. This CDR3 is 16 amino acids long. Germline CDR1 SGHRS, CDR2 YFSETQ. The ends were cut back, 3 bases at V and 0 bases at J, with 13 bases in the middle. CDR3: CASSSISVSSYNEQFF. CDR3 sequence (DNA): TGCGCCAGCAGCTCGATCTCCGTCAGCTCCTACAATGAGCAGTTCTTC.

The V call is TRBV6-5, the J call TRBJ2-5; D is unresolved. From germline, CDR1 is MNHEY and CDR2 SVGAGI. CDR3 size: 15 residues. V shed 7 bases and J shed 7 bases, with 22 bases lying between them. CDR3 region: CASTPSAIKLGTQYF. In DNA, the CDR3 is TGTGCCAGCACTCCTTCGGCCATCAAACTGGGGACCCAGTACTTC.

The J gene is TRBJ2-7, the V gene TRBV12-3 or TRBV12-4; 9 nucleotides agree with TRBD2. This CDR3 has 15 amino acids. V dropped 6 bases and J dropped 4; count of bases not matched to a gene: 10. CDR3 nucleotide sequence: TGTGCCAGCAGCTATAGCGGGGGCCCTCCATACGAGCAGTACTTC. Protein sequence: CASSYSGGPPYEQYF.

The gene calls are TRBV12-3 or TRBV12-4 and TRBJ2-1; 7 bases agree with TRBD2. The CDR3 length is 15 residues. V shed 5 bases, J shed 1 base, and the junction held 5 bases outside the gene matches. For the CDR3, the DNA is TGTGCCAGCAGTCCCGGACTAGGGTCCTACAATGAGCAGTTCTTC. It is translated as CASSPGLGSYNEQFF.

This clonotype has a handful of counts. The CDR3 loop is CAISESRGQPQETQYF. CDR3 coding DNA: TGTGCCATCAGTGAGTCGAGGGGGCAGCCCCAAGAGACCCAGTACTTC. The chain carries TRBV10-3 and TRBJ2-5; 7 bases are a match to TRBD1. V trimming: 0 bases; J trimming: 1 base; junction bases outside the gene matches: 5. Looked up from germline, CDR1 is ENHRY and CDR2 is SYGVKD. The CDR3 covers 16 residues.

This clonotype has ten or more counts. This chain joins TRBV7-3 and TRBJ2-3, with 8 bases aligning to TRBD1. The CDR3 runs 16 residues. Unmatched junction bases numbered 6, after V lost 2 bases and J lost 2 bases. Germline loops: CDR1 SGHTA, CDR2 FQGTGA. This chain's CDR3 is CASSLGGTGFTDTQYF. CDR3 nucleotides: TGTGCCAGCAGCTTAGGCGGGACAGGATTCACAGATACGCAGTATTTT.

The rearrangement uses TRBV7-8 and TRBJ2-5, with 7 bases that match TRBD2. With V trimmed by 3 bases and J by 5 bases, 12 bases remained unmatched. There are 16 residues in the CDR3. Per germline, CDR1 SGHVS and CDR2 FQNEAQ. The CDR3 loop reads CASSLLGGGPGETQYF. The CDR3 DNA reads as TGTGCCAGCAGCTTGCTCGGGGGAGGGCCAGGGGAGACCCAGTACTTC.

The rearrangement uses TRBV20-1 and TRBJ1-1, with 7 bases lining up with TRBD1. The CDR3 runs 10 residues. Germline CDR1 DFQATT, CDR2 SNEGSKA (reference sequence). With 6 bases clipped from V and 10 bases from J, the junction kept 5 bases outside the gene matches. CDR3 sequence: CSAGRQGAFF. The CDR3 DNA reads TGCAGTGCGGGTCGACAGGGAGCTTTCTTT.

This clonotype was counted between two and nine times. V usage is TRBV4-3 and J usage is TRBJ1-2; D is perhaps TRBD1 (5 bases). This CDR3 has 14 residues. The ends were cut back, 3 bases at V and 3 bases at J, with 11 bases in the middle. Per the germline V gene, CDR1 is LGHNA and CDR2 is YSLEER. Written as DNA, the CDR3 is TGCGCCAGCAGCCACCGGGACGGCGACTATGGCTACACCTTC. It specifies CASSHRDGDYGYTF.